These T cell receptor beta chains were read from a single sample in a study of response to subunit inactivated influenza vaccine. From the RT-PCR reads, TCRdb called clonotypes with MiXCR, one entry per CDR3 protein. The data contain about 540,000 distinct CDR3 sequences, 20% to 25% of them singletons. This same sample was also part of a study on T cells expressing NK-cell markers.

The sequencing here drew on CD4+ T cells sorted from PBMCs, taken approximately 12 days after vaccination. Receptors were obtained from a man between 50 and 59 years old who received an inactivated influenza vaccine. Both conserved end residues are part of each CDR3. D genes are given only for firm matches. Part of the rows lack a size; the others show once, few, many or a class for expanded clones.

v_gene: TRBV20-1; abundance: .; j_gene: TRBJ1-5; d_gene: .; CDR3nt: TGCAGTGCTAGGCCCGGGAATCAGCCCCAGCATTTT; CDR3aa: CSARPGNQPQHF
v_gene: TRBV7-2; abundance: few; j_gene: TRBJ1-2; d_gene: .; CDR3nt: TGTGCCAGCAGCTTAGCGCGTGGGAAAGGCTATGGCTACACCTTC; CDR3aa: CASSLARGKGYGYTF
v_gene: TRBV4-2; abundance: .; j_gene: TRBJ2-3; d_gene: TRBD2; CDR3nt: TGTGCCAGCAGCCAAGATACCGCGGGAGGGGTCACAGATACGCAGTATTTT; CDR3aa: CASSQDTAGGVTDTQYF
v_gene: TRBV3-1; abundance: few; j_gene: TRBJ2-3; d_gene: .; CDR3nt: TGTGCCAGCAGCCGAGGAGGGAGTCGTGGCACAGATACGCAGTATTTT; CDR3aa: CASSRGGSRGTDTQYF
v_gene: TRBV7-2; abundance: .; j_gene: TRBJ2-7; d_gene: .; CDR3nt: TGTGCCAGCAGCGCGCTGACTAATTCGCGGGAGCAGTACTTC; CDR3aa: CASSALTNSREQYF
v_gene: TRBV6-5; abundance: .; j_gene: TRBJ2-3; d_gene: TRBD1; CDR3nt: TGTGCCAGCAGTTACGACAGGGAGAAGGATACGCAGTATTTT; CDR3aa: CASSYDREKDTQYF
v_gene: TRBV3-1; abundance: .; j_gene: TRBJ1-1; d_gene: .; CDR3nt: TGTGCCAGCAGCCGACCCGACAGGACCCAAGCTTTCTTT; CDR3aa: CASSRPDRTQAFF
v_gene: TRBV4-3; abundance: .; j_gene: TRBJ1-2; d_gene: .; CDR3nt: TGCGCCAGCAGCCTAACCGCGGCAGAAAATTATGGCTACACCTTC; CDR3aa: CASSLTAAENYGYTF
v_gene: TRBV6-2/TRBV6-3; abundance: once; j_gene: TRBJ2-3; d_gene: .; CDR3nt: TGTGCCAGCAGTTACCCCTCGGGGAGGGGGCGGACAGATACGCAGTATTTT; CDR3aa: CASSYPSGRGRTDTQYF
v_gene: TRBV4-3; abundance: .; j_gene: TRBJ2-1; d_gene: TRBD2; CDR3nt: TGCGCCAGCAGCCAGCGACTAGCCTGGTCCCTCAGCTCCTACAATGAGCAGTTCTTC; CDR3aa: CASSQRLAWSLSSYNEQFF
v_gene: TRBV2; abundance: .; j_gene: TRBJ2-7; d_gene: TRBD1; CDR3nt: TGTGCCAGCAGGACCGGGACAGGGAACTACGAGCAGTACTTC; CDR3aa: CASRTGTGNYEQYF
v_gene: TRBV5-5; abundance: .; j_gene: TRBJ1-4; d_gene: .; CDR3nt: TGTGCCAGCAGCCCCAATAAAGGGAATGGTGAAAAACTGTTTTTT; CDR3aa: CASSPNKGNGEKLFF
v_gene: TRBV7-9; abundance: .; j_gene: TRBJ2-2; d_gene: .; CDR3nt: TGTGCCAGCAGCCCAGTGGGCAGAGTAAAGCCCGGGGAGCTGTTTTTT; CDR3aa: CASSPVGRVKPGELFF
v_gene: TRBV3-1; abundance: few; j_gene: TRBJ2-3; d_gene: .; CDR3nt: TGTGCCAGCAGCCAAGGGACAGTGAAAGATACGCAGTATTTT; CDR3aa: CASSQGTVKDTQYF
v_gene: TRBV7-2; abundance: few; j_gene: TRBJ1-1; d_gene: .; CDR3nt: TGTGCCAGCAGCTTAGGACGATACGAAGCTTTCTTT; CDR3aa: CASSLGRYEAFF
v_gene: TRBV18; abundance: once; j_gene: TRBJ1-5; d_gene: .; CDR3nt: TGTGCCAGCTCACCAGTTGCAGGTAACAATCAGCCCCAGCATTTT; CDR3aa: CASSPVAGNNQPQHF
v_gene: TRBV7-2; abundance: .; j_gene: TRBJ1-4; d_gene: .; CDR3nt: TGTGCCAGCAGCCTGGGACAACTTGAAAAACTGTTTTTT; CDR3aa: CASSLGQLEKLFF
v_gene: TRBV28; abundance: .; j_gene: TRBJ2-5; d_gene: TRBD1; CDR3nt: TGTGCCAGCGGGGGGACTCAGGGGGCTGAGACCCAGTACTTC; CDR3aa: CASGGTQGAETQYF
v_gene: TRBV20-1; abundance: few; j_gene: TRBJ2-5; d_gene: .; CDR3nt: TGCAGTGCAGGCTGGGAGACCCAGTACTTC; CDR3aa: CSAGWETQYF
v_gene: TRBV28; abundance: few; j_gene: TRBJ2-7; d_gene: .; CDR3nt: TGTGCCAGCAGTTTTATTCGCTACGAGCAGTACTTC; CDR3aa: CASSFIRYEQYF
v_gene: TRBV10-3; abundance: .; j_gene: TRBJ2-7; d_gene: .; CDR3nt: TGTGCCATCAGTGAGACAGGTCTGGGGGAGCAGTACTTC; CDR3aa: CAISETGLGEQYF
v_gene: TRBV7-2; abundance: many; j_gene: TRBJ2-2; d_gene: .; CDR3nt: TGTGCCAGCAGCTTAGTAAGGGGCGGGGAGCTGTTTTTT; CDR3aa: CASSLVRGGELFF
v_gene: TRBV28; abundance: few; j_gene: TRBJ2-7; d_gene: .; CDR3nt: TGTGCCAGCAGTTATGAGGGCTACGAGCAGTACTTC; CDR3aa: CASSYEGYEQYF
v_gene: TRBV3-1; abundance: few; j_gene: TRBJ1-1; d_gene: TRBD1; CDR3nt: TGTGCCAGCAGCCATCTTAAACCGGCGGGGACAGGGTACACTGAAGCTTTCTTT; CDR3aa: CASSHLKPAGTGYTEAFF
v_gene: TRBV10-3; abundance: .; j_gene: TRBJ2-5; d_gene: .; CDR3nt: TGTGCCATCAGTGCCAGGGAGGTGGAGACCCAGTACTTC; CDR3aa: CAISAREVETQYF
v_gene: TRBV4-3; abundance: .; j_gene: TRBJ1-2; d_gene: .; CDR3nt: TGCGCCAGCAGCCAAGATAGCGCCAGGGTGAGGGGCTACACCTTC; CDR3aa: CASSQDSARVRGYTF
v_gene: TRBV4-3; abundance: many; j_gene: TRBJ2-3; d_gene: TRBD2; CDR3nt: TGCGCCAGCAGCCAACGGACTAGCGGGGACTACACAGATACGCAGTATTTT; CDR3aa: CASSQRTSGDYTDTQYF
v_gene: TRBV20-1; abundance: few; j_gene: TRBJ2-2; d_gene: .; CDR3nt: TGCAGTGCTAGGAGTGGAGTGAAGGTCGGGGAGCTGTTTTTT; CDR3aa: CSARSGVKVGELFF
v_gene: TRBV20-1; abundance: .; j_gene: TRBJ2-7; d_gene: .; CDR3nt: TGCAGTGCTAGACCGGCCATGGAGCAGTACTTC; CDR3aa: CSARPAMEQYF
v_gene: TRBV3-1; abundance: .; j_gene: TRBJ1-2; d_gene: TRBD1; CDR3nt: TGTGCCAGCAGCAAGACAGGGGTGGGCGGCTACACCTTC; CDR3aa: CASSKTGVGGYTF
v_gene: TRBV7-9; abundance: few; j_gene: TRBJ1-2; d_gene: .; CDR3nt: TGTGCCAGCAGCTTAGCGACCTTATACGGCTATGGCTACACCTTC; CDR3aa: CASSLATLYGYGYTF
v_gene: TRBV4-3; abundance: .; j_gene: TRBJ2-2; d_gene: .; CDR3nt: TGCGCCAGCAGCCAGTGGGCGGGGCTTGCCGGGGAGCTGTTTTTT; CDR3aa: CASSQWAGLAGELFF
v_gene: TRBV3-1; abundance: few; j_gene: TRBJ2-1; d_gene: .; CDR3nt: TGTGCCAGCCATCGGCGAGACCAGATGAATGAGCAGTTCTTC; CDR3aa: CASHRRDQMNEQFF
v_gene: TRBV12-3/TRBV12-4; abundance: few; j_gene: TRBJ2-2; d_gene: TRBD2; CDR3nt: TGTGCCAGCAGGCGGGGGGGAGGGAACACCGGGGAGCTGTTTTTT; CDR3aa: CASRRGGGNTGELFF
v_gene: TRBV6-2/TRBV6-3; abundance: few; j_gene: TRBJ2-2; d_gene: TRBD2; CDR3nt: TGTGCCAGCAGACCCAGCGGGAGGGCCGCCGGGGAGCTGTTTTTT; CDR3aa: CASRPSGRAAGELFF
v_gene: TRBV20-1; abundance: .; j_gene: TRBJ1-5; d_gene: TRBD1; CDR3nt: TGCAGTGCTATTAGGACAGGGGGCAATCAGCCCCAGCATTTT; CDR3aa: CSAIRTGGNQPQHF
v_gene: TRBV6-2/TRBV6-3; abundance: few; j_gene: TRBJ1-6; d_gene: .; CDR3nt: TGTGCCAGCAAGGAGCAGTATAATTCACCCCTCCACTTT; CDR3aa: CASKEQYNSPLHF
v_gene: TRBV6-2/TRBV6-3; abundance: few; j_gene: TRBJ2-3; d_gene: .; CDR3nt: TGTGCCAGCATAGACGACGCGCACAGCACAGATACGCAGTGTTTT; CDR3aa: CASIDDAHSTDTQCF
v_gene: TRBV29-1; abundance: few; j_gene: TRBJ2-6; d_gene: TRBD1; CDR3nt: TGCAGCGCAGGACAGGGCTCATCTGGGGCCAACGTCCTGACTTTC; CDR3aa: CSAGQGSSGANVLTF
v_gene: TRBV7-9; abundance: .; j_gene: TRBJ2-1; d_gene: TRBD2; CDR3nt: TGTGCCAGCAGCCGAAGCGGGGGGGGCCTAAATCAGCAGTTCTTC; CDR3aa: CASSRSGGGLNQQFF
v_gene: TRBV12-3/TRBV12-4; abundance: .; j_gene: TRBJ1-2; d_gene: .; CDR3nt: TGTGCCAGCAGTTTGGGGGGGCTTGACTATGGCTACACCTTC; CDR3aa: CASSLGGLDYGYTF
v_gene: TRBV28; abundance: .; j_gene: TRBJ2-3; d_gene: .; CDR3nt: TGTGCCAGCAGGTGGGGGACGGGAGTCAGTGAAGATACGCAGTATTTT; CDR3aa: CASRWGTGVSEDTQYF
v_gene: TRBV12-3/TRBV12-4; abundance: .; j_gene: TRBJ2-3; d_gene: .; CDR3nt: TGTGCCAGCAGGGCTGATACGACATACACTTCCACAGATACGCAGTATTTT; CDR3aa: CASRADTTYTSTDTQYF
v_gene: TRBV12-3/TRBV12-4; abundance: .; j_gene: TRBJ2-5; d_gene: .; CDR3nt: TGTGCCAGCAGTTTACAGCGGCAAGAGACCCAGTACTTC; CDR3aa: CASSLQRQETQYF
v_gene: TRBV30; abundance: .; j_gene: TRBJ1-1; d_gene: .; CDR3nt: TGTGCCTGGAGGCCGGGAGGCGGGGTGATACGAGCTTTCTTT; CDR3aa: CAWRPGGGVIRAFF
v_gene: TRBV5-5; abundance: .; j_gene: TRBJ2-1; d_gene: TRBD2; CDR3nt: TGTGCCAGCAGCTTGTATAGCGGGAGGAATGAGCAGTTCTTC; CDR3aa: CASSLYSGRNEQFF
v_gene: TRBV19; abundance: .; j_gene: TRBJ2-1; d_gene: TRBD2; CDR3nt: TGTGCCAGTAGTCTCCGACTAGCGGGACGGGGGGAATACAATGAGCAGTTCTTC; CDR3aa: CASSLRLAGRGEYNEQFF
v_gene: TRBV7-8; abundance: .; j_gene: TRBJ2-5; d_gene: TRBD2; CDR3nt: TGTGCCAGCAGCTTAGTCCTAGCGGGGTGGGAGACCCAGTACTTC; CDR3aa: CASSLVLAGWETQYF
v_gene: TRBV7-2; abundance: few; j_gene: TRBJ1-2; d_gene: .; CDR3nt: TGTGCCAGCAGCGCCCGATACTATGGCTACACCTTC; CDR3aa: CASSARYYGYTF
v_gene: TRBV7-9; abundance: .; j_gene: TRBJ1-1; d_gene: .; CDR3nt: TGTGCCAGCAGCGGAAAACAGGGTTACACTGAAGCTTTCTTT; CDR3aa: CASSGKQGYTEAFF
v_gene: TRBV15; abundance: .; j_gene: TRBJ2-7; d_gene: .; CDR3nt: TGTGCCACCAGCAGAGAAGTGCACAGCTCCTACGAGCAGTACTTC; CDR3aa: CATSREVHSSYEQYF
v_gene: TRBV28; abundance: .; j_gene: TRBJ2-5; d_gene: TRBD1; CDR3nt: TGTGCCAGCAGTTCCCTGGGACAGGGTGTGGAGACCCAGTACTTC; CDR3aa: CASSSLGQGVETQYF
v_gene: TRBV20-1; abundance: .; j_gene: TRBJ2-7; d_gene: TRBD2; CDR3nt: TGCAGTGCTAAGGGACTAGCGGGACCTGGCTACGAGCAGTACTTC; CDR3aa: CSAKGLAGPGYEQYF
v_gene: TRBV27; abundance: .; j_gene: TRBJ2-3; d_gene: TRBD2; CDR3nt: TGTGCCAGCAGTTTCTATACTTCTAGCGGGGGAAGCACAGATACGCAGTATTTT; CDR3aa: CASSFYTSSGGSTDTQYF